These 23 T cell receptor beta chains share one sample of origin, sequenced in a study of blood T cell repertoires in COVID-19. Using immunoSEQ multiplex PCR, the repertoire was profiled, and TCRdb retains in-frame clones only, with some absent. The data hold under 250,000 clones, with approximately 87% observed a single time. The sample was peripheral blood. Receptors were obtained from a man aged 60 to 69 with acute or convalescent COVID-19.

The chain is built from TRBV28 and TRBJ2-1, with 7 bases aligning to TRBD1. The germline V gene has CDR1 MDHEN and CDR2 SYDVKM. Trimming cost V 4 bases and J 8 bases; bases outside gene matches: 8. This CDR3 has 14 amino acids. The CDR3 bases are TGTGCCAGCAGTTCCTCGGACAGGCCACATGAGCAGTTCTTC. Amino acid sequence: CASSSSDRPHEQFF.

This chain joins TRBV19 and TRBJ1-6; TRBD1 matches 10 bases. CDR3 size: 15 residues. Per the germline V gene, CDR1 is LNHDA and CDR2 is SQIVND (reference sequence). V was clipped by 9 bases and J by 13 bases; unmatched bases: 15. CDR3 residues: CASATMRDRGRPLHF. The CDR3 DNA sequence: TGTGCCAGCGCTACCATGAGGGACAGGGGTAGGCCCCTCCACTTT.

This rearrangement joins TRBV5-4 to TRBJ1-2; TRBD1 aligns across 7 bases. Germline assignment: CDR1 SGHNT and CDR2 YYREEE (reference sequence). The J segment lost 7 bases and the V segment lost 3 bases, leaving 6 bases of the junction unmatched. The CDR3 has 13 amino acids. The CDR3 DNA is TGTGCCAGCAGCTCCTCAGGGGGTGGTGGCTACACCTTC. As protein: CASSSSGGGGYTF.

The table lists this clone with many counts. The chain links TRBV4-3 to TRBJ2-1; TRBD2 agrees at 8 bases. Unmatched junction bases numbered 5, after V lost 1 base and J lost 0 bases. CDR3 length: 17 amino acids. Germline CDR1 LGHNA, CDR2 YSLEER. The CDR3 protein is CASSQGTSQSSYNEQFF. Written as DNA, the CDR3 is TGCGCCAGCAGCCAAGGGACTAGCCAGAGCTCCTACAATGAGCAGTTCTTC.

DNA for the CDR3: TGTGCCAGTAAGGACTCAAGGGTCAATGAGCAGTTCTTC. Its protein is CASKDSRVNEQFF. The chain combines TRBV19 with TRBJ2-1, with TRBD2 as a possible D gene (5 bases). The V gene's germline CDR1 is LNHDA and CDR2 SQIVND (reference sequence). CDR3 length: 13 amino acids. V lost 7 bases to trimming and J lost 6 bases, with 13 bases between them.

The chain combines TRBV5-8 with TRBJ2-1; 7 nucleotides align to TRBD2. CDR1 is SGHTS and CDR2 is YDEGEE in the germline V gene. The CDR3 runs to 15 residues. Trimming removed 0 bases from V and 4 bases from J; junction bases left unmatched: 4. CDR3 in DNA: TGTGCCAGCAGCTTGGAACTAGCGCCTTACAATGAGCAGTTCTTC. Translating gives CASSLELAPYNEQFF.

This clone was detected once. The chain is built from TRBV4-3 and TRBJ2-2; D unresolved. Per the germline V gene, CDR1 is LGHNA and CDR2 is YSLEER. V was cut by 5 bases and J by 0 bases, with 7 bases left in between. The CDR3 is 14 residues long. The CDR3 is CASSDISNTGELFF. The CDR3 DNA reads TGCGCCAGCAGCGACATATCGAACACCGGGGAGCTGTTTTTT.

The chain carries TRBV5-4 and TRBJ1-4; D is unresolved. The CDR3 runs to 14 residues. V was trimmed by 0 bases and J by 3 bases, leaving 6 bases between them. Germline V lookup: CDR1 SGHNT, CDR2 YYREEE (reference sequence). The chain's CDR3 is CASSLGGSNEKLFF. As DNA, the CDR3 is TGTGCCAGCAGCTTGGGAGGGTCTAATGAAAAACTGTTTTTT.

The V and J genes are TRBV9 and TRBJ1-6; weak D call: TRBD1 (5 bases). CDR3 length: 15 amino acids. Trimming left V 0 bases short and J 7 bases short, with 11 bases between. The V gene's germline CDR1 is SGDLS and CDR2 YYNGEE. DNA for the CDR3: TGTGCCAGCAGCGTAGAACCGGGGGGGAATTCACCCCTCCACTTT. As protein: CASSVEPGGNSPLHF.

The chain employs TRBV7-8 and TRBJ2-5; D not certain. Trimming cost V 7 bases and J 1 base, with 4 bases left between them. The CDR3 totals 11 residues. Germline assignment: CDR1 SGHVS and CDR2 FQNEAQ. The CDR3 DNA reads as TGTGCCAGCACAGTCCAAGAGACCCAGTACTTC. It encodes CASTVQETQYF. Looking up the rest from reference TRBV7-8 and TRBJ2-5 gives the full variable domain: GAGVSQSPRYKVAKRGQDVALRCDPISGHVSLFWYQQALGQGPEFLTYFQNEAQLDKSGLPSDRFFAERPEGSVSTLKIQRTQQEDSAVYLCASTVQETQYFGPGTRLLVL.

The chain joins TRBV30 to TRBJ1-2; 9 bases map to TRBD1. The germline gives CDR1 GTSNPN, CDR2 SVGIG (reference sequence). Unmatched junction bases numbered 6, after V lost 3 bases and J lost 7 bases. The CDR3 spans 13 residues. This chain's CDR3 is CAWRQGASPGYTF. CDR3 nucleotide sequence: TGTGCCTGGAGACAGGGGGCGTCTCCTGGCTACACCTTC. Together with reference TRBV30 and TRBJ1-2, the CDR3 gives the full variable domain: SQTIHQWPATLVQPVGSPLSLECTVEGTSNPNLYWYRQAAGRGLQLLFYSVGIGQISSEVPQNLSASRPQDRQFILSSKKLLLSDSGFYLCAWRQGASPGYTFGSGTRLTVV.

A single count supports this clone. The chain combines TRBV4-3 with TRBJ1-2, with 9 bases matching TRBD1. Looked up from germline, CDR1 is LGHNA and CDR2 is YSLEER. There are 16 residues in the CDR3. Trimming took 5 bases from V and 3 from J; bases not matched to a gene: 10. The DNA of the CDR3 is TGCGCCAGCAGCTATGCGGGCCGACAGGGGGACTATGGCTACACCTTC. As protein: CASSYAGRQGDYGYTF.

This chain uses TRBV18 with TRBJ1-5, with 8 nucleotides matching TRBD1. Germline trimming cut 4 bases from V and 0 bases from J; bases unmatched to any gene: 5. CDR1 is KGHSH, CDR2 LQKENI, per germline. The CDR3 consists of 16 residues. DNA of the CDR3: TGTGCCAGCTCACGAGGACAGGGATATAGCAATCAGCCCCAGCATTTT. It translates to CASSRGQGYSNQPQHF.

This clone was detected only a few times. The chain employs TRBV9 and TRBJ1-1, with 7 positions matching TRBD1. The J segment lost 2 bases and the V segment lost 4 bases, leaving 8 bases of the junction unmatched. CDR3 length equals 15 residues. CDR1 and CDR2 (germline): SGDLS, YYNGEE. DNA for the CDR3: TGTGCCAGCAGCCCTCGACAGGGTGGTAACACTGAAGCTTTCTTT. Amino acid sequence: CASSPRQGGNTEAFF.

This clone was found once. The chain combines TRBV6-2 or TRBV6-3 with TRBJ2-1; TRBD2 might be the D (5 bases). Trimming took off 2 bases at V and 6 bases at J, with 23 bases between the two ends. The CDR3 covers 18 residues. CDR1 and CDR2 (germline): MNHEY, SVGEGT. Here the CDR3 reads CASSYPTTGKPSFNEQFF. The CDR3 nucleotides read TGTGCCAGCAGTTACCCCACGACCGGAAAACCTAGCTTCAATGAGCAGTTCTTC.

The rearrangement joins TRBV18 to TRBJ1-4; 8 bases agree with TRBD1. V gave up 3 bases and J gave up 0 bases; unmatched junction bases: 9. CDR3 length equals 18 residues. Per germline, CDR1 KGHSH and CDR2 LQKENI. DNA for the CDR3: TGTGCCAGCTCACCTTTCGGATTGGGACAGGCAACTAATGAAAAACTGTTTTTT. Protein sequence: CASSPFGLGQATNEKLFF.

The genes are TRBV14 and TRBJ1-5; 7 nucleotides agree with TRBD1. CDR1 and CDR2 (germline): SGHDN, FVKESK. V dropped 3 bases and J dropped 1; count of bases not matched to a gene: 12. The CDR3 spans 18 residues. The CDR3: CASSHRRQGVVSNQPQHF. The DNA of the CDR3 is TGTGCCAGCAGCCACCGGCGGCAGGGGGTGGTGAGCAATCAGCCCCAGCATTTT.

The chain links TRBV30 to TRBJ2-3, with 9 bases that match TRBD1. The CDR3 runs 13 residues. V dropped 3 bases and J dropped 3; count of bases not matched to a gene: 1. Looked up from germline, CDR1 is GTSNPN and CDR2 is SVGIG (reference sequence). CDR3 in DNA: TGTGCCTGGAGGGACAGGGGTACAGATACGCAGTATTTT. Translation gives CAWRDRGTDTQYF.

This clone was recorded once. This chain joins TRBV11-3 and TRBJ1-2; D gene uncertain. Between the trimmed V and J ends, which lost 4 bases and 5 bases, there was a span of 17 bases. Per the germline V gene, CDR1 is SGHNT and CDR2 is YENEEA. The CDR3 loop spans 15 amino acids. CDR3 amino acids: CASSSAGEGLYGYTF. In DNA form, the CDR3 reads TGTGCCAGCAGCTCCGCCGGGGAAGGCCTATATGGCTACACCTTC.

V gene TRBV7-8 combines with J gene TRBJ1-5, with TRBD1 as a possible D gene (5 bases). The CDR3 loop spans 18 amino acids. V shed 1 base and J shed 4 bases, with 20 bases lying between them. Germline CDR1 reads SGHVS; CDR2 reads FQNEAQ. The CDR3 DNA sequence: TGTGCCAGCAGCTTAGTAGGGTGGGCGGCGGGACCGAATCAGCCCCAGCATTTT. Encoded protein: CASSLVGWAAGPNQPQHF.

V and J are TRBV28 and TRBJ2-5, with 10 positions matching TRBD2. CDR1 and CDR2 from the germline V gene are MDHEN and SYDVKM. This CDR3 comprises 15 residues. J gave up 1 base and V 6 bases, and 5 bases lay outside the gene matches. CDR3 in amino acids: CASRPTSGLQETQYF. The CDR3 bases are TGTGCCAGCAGGCCGACTAGCGGGCTCCAAGAGACCCAGTACTTC.

The count of this clone is one. The rearrangement joins TRBV7-2 to TRBJ1-1; 8 bases map to TRBD1. The germline V gene encodes CDR1 SGHTA and CDR2 FQGNSA. Losses at the gene ends were 0 bases for V and 6 bases for J; bases not matched to a gene: 0. The CDR3 has 13 residues. CDR3 sequence: CASSLAGQAEAFF. CDR3 in DNA: TGTGCCAGCAGCTTAGCGGGACAGGCTGAAGCTTTCTTT.

The J gene is TRBJ2-3, the V gene TRBV10-3; D ambiguous. There are 11 residues in the CDR3. Germline V gives CDR1 ENHRY, CDR2 SYGVKD. V dropped 4 bases and J dropped 6 bases, with 5 bases sitting between them. The CDR3 loop is CAISGRDTQYF. The CDR3 DNA reads TGTGCCATCAGTGGTCGGGATACGCAGTATTTT.